Shown below are 13 T cell receptor beta chains from a single sample sequenced in a study of T cell changes during pregnancy in multiple sclerosis. Generated by immunoSEQ multiplex PCR, the TCRdb table keeps only in-frame clones and is missing some. The sample contains about 20,000 clones, around 90% of which appear only once. The sample here was CD8+ T cells from peripheral blood mononuclear cells, taken in the second trimester of pregnancy. The receptors derive from a female donor in good health, enrolled as a control in a pregnancy study.

This chain uses TRBV5-4 with TRBJ1-1; maybe TRBD1 (5 bases). The CDR3 has 15 residues. CDR1 and CDR2 from the germline V gene are SGHNT and YYREEE (reference sequence). Deletions cut 0 bases from V and 4 bases from J, with 13 bases between. In DNA form, the CDR3 reads TGTGCCAGCAGCTTGGGGAGGGGAATGCGCACTGAAGCTTTCTTT. It codes for CASSLGRGMRTEAFF.

The rearrangement links TRBV9 to TRBJ2-2, with no clear D. The CDR3 runs to 11 residues. Per germline, CDR1 SGDLS and CDR2 YYNGEE. V lost 4 bases and J lost 7, with 5 bases in between. The CDR3 region has the DNA TGTGCCAGCAGCACCAGCGGGGAGCTGTTTTTT. It is translated as CASSTSGELFF.

The CDR3 DNA sequence: TGTGCCAGTAGTATACTAGCGGGGAACACAGATACGCAGTATTTT. The encoded protein is CASSILAGNTDTQYF. The rearrangement uses TRBV19 and TRBJ2-3, with 9 bases identical to TRBD2. There are 15 residues in the CDR3. V trimming: 2 bases; J trimming: 2 bases; junction bases outside the gene matches: 2. CDR1 LNHDA and CDR2 SQIVND come from the germline V gene (reference sequence).

In DNA, the CDR3 is TGCAGTGCGGCGGACTCCCAGACCCAGTACTTC. This sequence encodes CSAADSQTQYF. The chain uses TRBV20-1 and TRBJ2-5, with a tentative D call TRBD2 (5 bases). Germline values: CDR1 DFQATT, CDR2 SNEGSKA (reference sequence). The CDR3 length is 11 residues. V lost 6 bases and J 6 bases, leaving 11 bases between the germline ends.

V is TRBV7-9 and J is TRBJ1-1; 9 bases are a match to TRBD1. Germline loops: CDR1 SEHNR, CDR2 FQNEAQ (reference sequence). With V trimmed by 5 bases and J by 6 bases, 13 bases remained unmatched. This CDR3 is built from 16 residues. The CDR3 loop is CASSPLGTGPDSEAFF. CDR3 nucleotides: TGTGCCAGCAGCCCACTGGGGACAGGGCCAGACTCTGAAGCTTTCTTT.

This rearrangement joins TRBV27 to TRBJ1-1, with D perhaps TRBD1 (5 bases). Germline lookup yields CDR1 MNHEY and CDR2 SMNVEV (reference sequence). The CDR3 extends over 16 amino acids. The V end was cut by 3 bases, the J end by 7 bases, with 21 bases between. Here the CDR3 reads CASSFSGVRGFDEAFF. DNA of the CDR3: TGTGCCAGCAGTTTTTCGGGAGTGAGGGGTTTCGATGAAGCTTTCTTT.

The chain combines TRBV12-5 with TRBJ2-1; 10 nucleotides agree with TRBD2. With V trimmed by 5 bases and J by 3 bases, 7 bases remained unmatched. The CDR3 sequence is 16 residues long. In germline, CDR1 is LGHNT, CDR2 FRNRAP. CDR3 sequence reads: CASGIPLAGDYNEQFF. Written as DNA, the CDR3 is TGTGCTAGTGGTATCCCCCTAGCGGGAGACTACAATGAGCAGTTCTTC.

The chain employs TRBV28 and TRBJ1-1; D is possibly TRBD1 (5 bases). Trimming took off 6 bases at V and 8 bases at J, with 13 bases between the two ends. Germline V gene lookup returns CDR1 MDHEN and CDR2 SYDVKM. The CDR3 is 12 residues long. CDR3 sequence (DNA): TGTGCCAGCAGCTCTGACAGACCCGAAGCTTTCTTT. Its translation is CASSSDRPEAFF.

The chain joins TRBV25-1 to TRBJ2-6; 15 nucleotides match TRBD2. The CDR3 has 18 amino acids. Germline V gene lookup returns CDR1 MGHDK and CDR2 SYGVNS. V gave up 7 bases and J gave up 3 bases; unmatched junction bases: 7. The CDR3 region is CASTGLAGGKDGANVLTF. The DNA for the CDR3 is TGTGCCAGCACTGGACTAGCGGGAGGGAAAGATGGGGCCAACGTCCTGACTTTC.

The J gene is TRBJ2-5, the V gene TRBV7-8; 12 nucleotides agree with TRBD2. Trimming removed 2 bases from V and 5 bases from J; junction bases left unmatched: 6. Germline V gene sequence: CDR1 SGHVS, CDR2 FQNEAQ. The CDR3 consists of 16 residues. In DNA, the CDR3 is TGTGCCAGCAGCTTATCTAGCGGGGGGGTTTGGGAGACCCAGTACTTC. Its protein product is CASSLSSGGVWETQYF.

The rearrangement joins TRBV5-5 to TRBJ2-7; unclear D gene. The V end lost 3 bases, the J end lost 3 bases, and 4 bases lay between the germline ends. The CDR3 contains 11 residues. Germline CDR1 reads SGHKS; CDR2 reads YYEKEE (reference sequence). As DNA, the CDR3 is TGTGCCAGCAGCTCCAACTACGAGCAGTACTTC. Translated: CASSSNYEQYF. Variable domain in full (rest from reference TRBV5-5 and TRBJ2-7): DAGVTQSPTHLIKTRGQQVTLRCSPISGHKSVSWYQQVLGQGPQFIFQYYEKEERGRGNFPDRFSARQFPNYSSELNVNALLLGDSALYLCASSSNYEQYFGPGTRLTVT.

The count of this clone is one. The CDR3 DNA sequence: TGTGCCTGGAGTGTGACTAGCGGGCAGGAGACCCAGTACTTC. It is translated as CAWSVTSGQETQYF. V usage is TRBV30 and J usage is TRBJ2-5, with 10 bases aligning to TRBD2. The CDR3 spans 14 residues. CDR1 and CDR2 from the germline V gene are GTSNPN and SVGIG (reference sequence). With 0 bases clipped from V and 5 bases from J, the junction kept 3 bases outside the gene matches. The full variable domain, its missing parts supplied by reference TRBV30 and TRBJ2-5, is SQTIHQWPATLVQPVGSPLSLECTVEGTSNPNLYWYRQAAGRGLQLLFYSVGIGQISSEVPQNLSASRPQDRQFILSSKKLLLSDSGFYLCAWSVTSGQETQYFGPGTRLLVL.

The chain has TRBV5-1 and TRBJ2-1, with 10 nucleotides matching TRBD2. V was clipped by 0 bases and J by 3 bases; unmatched bases: 0. The CDR3 length is 15 residues. In germline, CDR1 is SGHRS, CDR2 YFSETQ. CDR3 region: CASSLASGGYNEQFF. The CDR3 nucleotides are TGCGCCAGCAGCTTGGCTAGCGGGGGCTACAATGAGCAGTTCTTC.